A single sample gave rise to the 25 T cell receptor beta chains below, sequenced in a study of T cells in Graves' hyperthyroidism and ophthalmopathy. Amplification of TCR beta CDR3 regions was performed using RNA transcripts as template. HTBI primers were used for first-round RT-PCR of the TCR CDR3. Via MiXCR, TCRdb re-called the multiplex PCR reads, giving one row per CDR3 protein. This table has around 600,000 distinct CDR3 sequences, 14% appearing once. The sequencing input was blood. The receptors shown here come from a woman between 50 and 59 years old with Graves' ophthalmopathy.

This clonotype was detected many times. This chain joins TRBV5-1 and TRBJ1-1; 8 nucleotides match TRBD1. The CDR3 totals 15 residues. V dropped 3 bases and J dropped 5; count of bases not matched to a gene: 9. The germline V gene has CDR1 SGHRS and CDR2 YFSETQ. In DNA, the CDR3 is TGCGCCAGCAGCTCCGGACAGGGAGGGAATACTGAAGCTTTCTTT. Translation: CASSSGQGGNTEAFF.

The sample holds a few counts of this clonotype. This rearrangement joins TRBV15 to TRBJ1-2; D not resolved. The germline V gene has CDR1 LNHNV and CDR2 YYDKDF (reference sequence). V lost 0 bases to trimming and J lost 2 bases, with 7 bases between them. This CDR3 has 14 amino acids. For the CDR3, the DNA is TGTGCCACCAGCAGAGAGCGGGCGAACTATGGCTACACCTTC. It translates to CATSRERANYGYTF.

This clonotype was seen at least ten times. The V gene is TRBV5-1, the J gene TRBJ2-2; 13 bases fit TRBD2. V lost 0 bases and J lost 5; bases outside the gene matches: 7. The CDR3 is 18 residues long. Looked up from germline, CDR1 is SGHRS and CDR2 is YFSETQ. CDR3 sequence reads: CASSLDWTSGSRTGELFF. CDR3 in DNA: TGCGCCAGCAGCTTGGACTGGACTAGCGGGAGTCGGACCGGGGAGCTGTTTTTT.

CDR3 bases: TGCAGTGCTATTTCCGGGACAGGGGTAACTAATGAAAAACTGTTTTTT. It specifies CSAISGTGVTNEKLFF. The rearrangement uses TRBV20-1 and TRBJ1-4, with TRBD1 identical over 10 bases. This CDR3 is 16 amino acids long. In germline, CDR1 is DFQATT, CDR2 SNEGSKA (reference sequence). V lost 4 bases to trimming and J lost 1 base; unmatched junction nucleotides: 6.

This clonotype was detected only a few times. This sequence joins TRBV7-9 and TRBJ1-2, with D tentatively TRBD1 (6 bases). V was trimmed by 6 bases and J by 3 bases, leaving 17 bases between them. CDR3 length equals 15 residues. The germline CDR1 and CDR2 sequences are SEHNR and FQNEAQ (reference sequence). The DNA of the CDR3 is TGTGCCAGCAGACGTACAGGGATGGGTGACTATGGCTACACCTTC. Its translation: CASRRTGMGDYGYTF.

This clonotype has at least ten counts. The V call is TRBV28, the J call TRBJ2-1; the D gene is possibly TRBD2 (5 bases). Trimming removed 6 bases at V and 5 bases at J, with 5 bases between. The CDR3 extends over 11 amino acids. Germline V gene lookup returns CDR1 MDHEN and CDR2 SYDVKM. The CDR3 nucleotides read TGTGCCAGCAGGACTAACAATGAGCAGTTCTTC. Translation: CASRTNNEQFF.

This clonotype was detected many times. The V call is TRBV13, the J call TRBJ2-1, with D maybe TRBD1 (6 bases). The CDR3 consists of 14 residues. V lost 5 bases, J lost 7 bases, and 15 bases lay in between. Germline V CDR1 and CDR2: PRHDT, FYEKMQ (reference sequence). The chain's CDR3 is CASSPSTGLNEQFF. CDR3 DNA: TGTGCCAGCAGCCCATCCACAGGGTTGAATGAGCAGTTCTTC.

Points on this clonotype: Here the CDR3 omits its conserved ending phenylalanine or tryptophan, so a read error is the likely source. The chain has TRBV7-6 and TRBJ2-7, with TRBD2 identical over 8 bases. The CDR3 totals 14 residues. Germline V CDR1 and CDR2: SGHVS, FNYEAQ. Trimming cost V 0 bases and J 5 bases; bases outside gene matches: 3. CDR3 region: CASSLAAGGNEQYS. CDR3 DNA: TGTGCCAGCAGCTTAGCGGCGGGGGGCAACGAGCAGTACTCC.

The chain couples TRBV24-1 to TRBJ2-1, with D maybe TRBD1 (5 bases). There are 14 residues in the CDR3. CDR1 and CDR2 from the germline V gene are KGHDR and SFDVKD. Trimming shortened V by 6 bases and J by 1 base, and 9 bases separated the two germline ends. The CDR3 region has the DNA TGTGCCACCAGTCCGACAGCTTCCTACAATGAGCAGTTCTTC. Encoded protein: CATSPTASYNEQFF.

This chain uses TRBV12-3 or TRBV12-4 with TRBJ2-3; the D gene is possibly TRBD2 (7 bases). Trimming took off 8 bases at V and 5 bases at J, with 17 bases between the two ends. The CDR3 sequence is 14 residues long. CDR3 sequence reads: CASGGKGGGDTQYF. DNA for the CDR3: TGTGCCAGCGGGGGGAAGGGGGGGGGAGATACGCAGTATTTT.

The chain is built from TRBV2 and TRBJ2-2; no clear D. The V end was cut by 3 bases, the J end by 0 bases, with 8 bases between. CDR1 and CDR2 from the germline V gene are SNHLY and FYNNEI. CDR3 length: 15 amino acids. CDR3 nucleotide sequence: TGTGCCAGCAGTGAGTTCAGCGCGAACACCGGGGAGCTGTTTTTT. This sequence encodes CASSEFSANTGELFF.

This clonotype was counted ten times or more. The chain has TRBV18 and TRBJ1-5, with D uncertain. V was shortened by 2 bases and J by 6 bases, with 8 bases between the two germline ends. CDR3 size: 13 residues. Germline values: CDR1 KGHSH, CDR2 LQKENI. CDR3 region: CASSPGLLQPQHF. CDR3 nucleotides: TGTGCCAGCTCACCAGGCCTACTTCAGCCCCAGCATTTT.

This clonotype was picked up many times. This chain connects TRBV20-1 to TRBJ2-5; D call uncertain. The CDR3 loop spans 12 amino acids. CDR1 and CDR2 (germline): DFQATT, SNEGSKA (reference sequence). The V gene lost 0 bases and the J gene lost 5 bases, with 7 bases spanning the gap. The CDR3 protein is CSAREGGETQYF. In DNA form, the CDR3 reads TGCAGTGCTAGAGAGGGTGGGGAGACCCAGTACTTC.

The V gene is TRBV18, the J gene TRBJ2-7; D gene uncertain. V was pared by 2 bases and J by 5 bases, with 10 bases between. The CDR3 runs to 13 residues. Germline lookup yields CDR1 KGHSH and CDR2 LQKENI. Here the CDR3 reads CASSPEGLNEQYF. Here the CDR3 DNA reads TGTGCCAGCTCACCAGAAGGCCTGAACGAGCAGTACTTC. The variable domain in full, completed from reference TRBV18 and TRBJ2-7, reads NAGVMQNPRHLVRRRGQEARLRCSPMKGHSHVYWYRQLPEEGLKFMVYLQKENIIDESGMPKERFSAEFPKEGPSILRIQQVVRGDSAAYFCASSPEGLNEQYFGPGTRLTVT.

The chain couples TRBV2 to TRBJ2-3; 11 positions agree with TRBD2. V gave up 6 bases and J gave up 6 bases; unmatched junction bases: 8. Per germline, CDR1 SNHLY and CDR2 FYNNEI. The CDR3 covers 15 residues. In DNA form, the CDR3 reads TGTGCCAGCAGGGCCTCTAGCGGGAGGTCTGATACGCAGTATTTT. Its protein product is CASRASSGRSDTQYF.

In its sample, this clonotype was seen a few times. The chain combines TRBV9 with TRBJ2-5, with 7 bases fitting TRBD1. The CDR3 sequence is 14 residues long. The V gene end was trimmed by 0 bases and the J gene end by 6 bases; junction bases not matched to a gene: 5. Germline-derived CDR1 and CDR2 are SGDLS and YYNGEE. The CDR3 loop reads CASSVDRGRKTQYF. CDR3 DNA sequence: TGTGCCAGCAGCGTAGACAGGGGAAGAAAGACCCAGTACTTC.

This clonotype has at least ten counts. The genes are TRBV4-2 and TRBJ1-1, with D perhaps matching TRBD1 (6 bases). The CDR3 runs 15 residues. Germline V lookup: CDR1 LGHNA, CDR2 YNFKEQ. The V end was cut by 1 base, the J end by 0 bases, with 9 bases between. CDR3 nucleotide sequence: TGTGCCAGCAGCCAAGTTGGGGACATGAACACTGAAGCTTTCTTT. Translated, it gives CASSQVGDMNTEAFF.

This clonotype was detected only a few times. The chain couples TRBV4-1 to TRBJ1-6; D call uncertain. In germline, CDR1 is MGHRA, CDR2 YSYEKL. Trimming took off 0 bases at V and 6 bases at J, with 9 bases between the two ends. This CDR3 is 15 amino acids long. CDR3 sequence reads: CASSQEEGLNSPLHF. DNA of the CDR3: TGCGCCAGCAGCCAAGAAGAGGGCCTTAATTCACCCCTCCACTTT.

This clonotype was observed a few times. The rearrangement joins TRBV6-2 or TRBV6-3 to TRBJ2-1; D is possibly TRBD1 (8 bases). Germline assignment: CDR1 MNHEY and CDR2 SVGEGT. The CDR3 covers 18 residues. Trimming removed 5 bases from V and 2 bases from J, with 22 bases in between. In nucleotides, the CDR3 is TGTGCCAGCAGTGGGACAGGCGCCCAACGGGGGGCCTACAATGAGCAGTTCTTC. This gives the protein CASSGTGAQRGAYNEQFF.

This clonotype was recorded many times. The gene calls are TRBV6-2 or TRBV6-3 and TRBJ1-1; TRBD1 aligns across 9 bases. Germline V CDR1 and CDR2: MNHEY, SVGEGT. The J segment lost 4 bases and the V segment lost 5 bases, leaving 14 bases of the junction unmatched. This CDR3 has 17 amino acids. The CDR3 loop is CASSAGTGRIGGTEAFF. The CDR3 DNA sequence: TGTGCCAGCAGTGCCGGGACAGGGAGAATAGGGGGCACTGAAGCTTTCTTT.

Comment on this clonotype: A much larger clone lies one base from this, so it may be a read error. The chain recombines TRBV28 with TRBJ2-1; D not resolved. CDR1 and CDR2 from the germline V gene are MDHEN and SYDVKM. The CDR3 is made up of 15 amino acids. The V gene lost 4 bases and the J gene lost 0 bases, with 10 bases spanning the gap. Here the CDR3 reads CASSSPQRSYNEQFF. The CDR3 DNA reads TGTGCCAGCAGTTCCCCCCAGCGCTCCTACAATGAGCAGTTCTTC.

This clonotype appeared many times. The gene calls are TRBV6-1 and TRBJ1-1; D not certain. Germline-derived CDR1 and CDR2 are MNHNS and SASEGT. The length of the CDR3 is 16 residues. V gave up 5 bases and J gave up 0 bases, with 16 bases separating them. In DNA, the CDR3 is TGTGCCAGCAGTTATTGGTGGGATGAAATGAACACTGAAGCTTTCTTT. This translates into CASSYWWDEMNTEAFF.

This clonotype has only a few counts. The chain is built from TRBV9 and TRBJ1-1; possibly TRBD1 for D (5 bases). Germline-derived CDR1 and CDR2 are SGDLS and YYNGEE. The CDR3 sequence is 15 residues long. The V and J ends lost 0 bases and 1 base respectively, with 10 bases between them. The CDR3 DNA is TGTGCCAGCAGCGTAGCTGGAGGGGAGAACACTGAAGCTTTCTTT. It specifies CASSVAGGENTEAFF. The full variable domain, rest sourced from reference TRBV9 and TRBJ1-1, is DSGVTQTPKHLITATGQRVTLRCSPRSGDLSVYWYQQSLDQGLQFLIQYYNGEERAKGNILERFSAQQFPDLHSELNLSSLELGDSALYFCASSVAGGENTEAFFGQGTRLTVV.

This clonotype was counted ten times or more. The chain recombines TRBV5-1 with TRBJ1-1; 11 bases fit TRBD1. The germline gives CDR1 SGHRS, CDR2 YFSETQ. This CDR3 comprises 17 residues. V lost 3 bases, J lost 2 bases, and 9 bases stayed unmatched. CDR3 residues: CASSWGGTGGVNTEAFF. CDR3 nucleotide sequence: TGCGCCAGCAGCTGGGGAGGGACAGGGGGAGTTAACACTGAAGCTTTCTTT.

This clonotype was observed a handful of times. This chain connects TRBV29-1 to TRBJ2-7; 8 bases line up with TRBD2. With 7 bases clipped from V and 6 bases from J, the junction kept 14 bases outside the gene matches. The CDR3 length is 14 residues. The germline CDR1 and CDR2 sequences are SQVTM and ANQGSEA. CDR3 sequence: CSATTLAGSTEQYF. The DNA of the CDR3 is TGCAGCGCCACCACCTTAGCGGGAAGTACCGAGCAGTACTTC.